The 23 T cell receptor beta chains presented below share a single source sample, sequenced in a study of graft-versus-host responses after intestinal transplantation. TCRdb keeps only in-frame clones here, not all; method: immunoSEQ multiplex PCR. The sample carries some 44,000 clones, about 95% recorded once. Source: PBMCs, taken about 320 days after intestinal transplant. The receptors here all came from a human patient who received an intestinal transplant, so some T cells may come from the graft donor.

This chain connects TRBV2 to TRBJ2-7; D unclear. The V end lost 7 bases, the J end lost 0 bases, and 16 bases lay between the germline ends. Germline V gene data show CDR1 as SNHLY and CDR2 as FYNNEI. CDR3 size: 15 residues. The CDR3, as DNA: TGTGCCAGCATGACCGGATGGGCGAGCTCCTACGAGCAGTACTTC. Residues: CASMTGWASSYEQYF.

The gene calls are TRBV6-6 and TRBJ1-5; tentatively, D is TRBD1 (6 bases). This CDR3 spans 16 amino acids. Looked up from germline, CDR1 is MNHNY and CDR2 is SVGAGI (reference sequence). The V gene lost 9 bases and the J gene lost 0 bases, with 18 bases spanning the gap. The CDR3 protein is CASGADSAYSNQPQHF. CDR3 in DNA: TGTGCCAGTGGGGCGGACAGCGCTTATAGCAATCAGCCCCAGCATTTT.

This clone was recorded once. The chain links TRBV9 to TRBJ2-1, with 8 nucleotides matching TRBD2. The CDR3 sequence is 13 residues long. Germline V gene lookup returns CDR1 SGDLS and CDR2 YYNGEE. Unmatched junction bases numbered 3, after V lost 4 bases and J lost 6 bases. The CDR3 reads CASSQRGFNEQFF. Here the CDR3 DNA reads TGTGCCAGCAGCCAGCGGGGGTTCAATGAGCAGTTCTTC. The complete variable domain, with remaining parts taken from reference TRBV9 and TRBJ2-1, reads DSGVTQTPKHLITATGQRVTLRCSPRSGDLSVYWYQQSLDQGLQFLIQYYNGEERAKGNILERFSAQQFPDLHSELNLSSLELGDSALYFCASSQRGFNEQFFGPGTRLTVL.

The rearrangement uses TRBV13 and TRBJ1-6; no definite D call. Germline V CDR1 and CDR2: PRHDT, FYEKMQ (reference sequence). CDR3 length equals 15 residues. The V gene lost 0 bases and the J gene lost 9 bases, with 12 bases spanning the gap. The CDR3 DNA is TGTGCCAGCAGCTTAGGCTTTACCAGGTTTTCACCCCTCCACTTT. Translation gives CASSLGFTRFSPLHF.

This chain links TRBV6-5 with TRBJ1-1, with 8 bases fitting TRBD1. Germline trimming cut 0 bases from V and 7 bases from J; bases unmatched to any gene: 10. The CDR3 consists of 16 residues. Germline V CDR1 and CDR2: MNHEY, SVGAGI. As DNA, the CDR3 is TGTGCCAGCAGTTACTCTGGAGGACAGGGCGGACTTGAAGCTTTCTTT. As protein: CASSYSGGQGGLEAFF.

The CDR3 DNA reads TGTGCCAGTAGTAGGGTTAGGCTTAGCGGGAGCTCCTACAATGAGCAGTTCTTC. It is translated as CASSRVRLSGSSYNEQFF. The chain carries TRBV19 and TRBJ2-1; 9 bases fit TRBD2. J was trimmed by 0 bases and V by 4 bases; bases with no gene match: 10. Germline loops: CDR1 LNHDA, CDR2 SQIVND (reference sequence). The CDR3 runs 18 residues.

This chain connects TRBV6-1 to TRBJ1-5; D might be TRBD1 (6 bases). From germline, CDR1 is MNHNS and CDR2 SASEGT. V dropped 2 bases and J dropped 5 bases, with 10 bases sitting between them. The CDR3 runs to 14 residues. CDR3 residues: CASSESKGDQPQHF. CDR3 sequence (DNA): TGTGCCAGCAGTGAAAGTAAGGGGGATCAGCCCCAGCATTTT.

The rearrangement links TRBV11-2 to TRBJ2-7; 8 bases match TRBD1. This CDR3 comprises 15 residues. V lost 4 bases and J lost 5; bases outside the gene matches: 10. Germline V gene lookup returns CDR1 SGHAT and CDR2 FQNNGV. This CDR3 is CASSSLTGDIHEQYF. CDR3 DNA: TGTGCCAGCAGCTCCCTGACAGGGGATATCCACGAGCAGTACTTC.

The chain has TRBV28 and TRBJ1-3; the D is unclear. From germline, CDR1 is MDHEN and CDR2 SYDVKM. V was trimmed by 2 bases and J by 0 bases, leaving 8 bases between them. CDR3 size: 15 residues. The CDR3 loop reads CASSLAANSGNTIYF. The CDR3 region has the DNA TGTGCCAGCAGTTTAGCTGCCAACTCTGGAAACACCATATATTTT.

This sequence joins TRBV7-3 and TRBJ2-5; TRBD2 might be the D (5 bases). The CDR3 is 15 residues long. The germline CDR1 and CDR2 sequences are SGHTA and FQGTGA. V shed 5 bases and J shed 0 bases, with 13 bases lying between them. CDR3 protein: CASSPGLHNQETQYF. The CDR3 DNA reads as TGTGCCAGCAGCCCTGGACTGCACAACCAAGAGACCCAGTACTTC.

This sequence joins TRBV2 and TRBJ1-6; no definite D call. The CDR3 totals 16 residues. Germline V gene data show CDR1 as SNHLY and CDR2 as FYNNEI. Trimming cost V 1 base and J 8 bases, with 15 bases left between them. CDR3 in amino acids: CASSEDRPGRDSPLHF. The CDR3 coding sequence is TGTGCCAGCAGTGAAGATAGGCCGGGTCGTGATTCACCCCTCCACTTT.

V and J are TRBV6-1 and TRBJ1-5, with D tentatively TRBD1 (5 bases). The CDR3 contains 11 residues. Trimming left V 10 bases short and J 6 bases short, with 10 bases between. Germline V gene data show CDR1 as MNHNS and CDR2 as SASEGT. The CDR3 sequence: CATGGGQPQHF. In DNA, the CDR3 is TGTGCCACCGGGGGTGGTCAGCCCCAGCATTTT.

The chain couples TRBV7-9 to TRBJ1-5; the D is unclear. CDR3 size: 13 residues. V gave up 3 bases and J gave up 6 bases, with 9 bases separating them. Germline V gene sequence: CDR1 SEHNR, CDR2 FQNEAQ (reference sequence). As DNA, the CDR3 is TGTGCCAGCAGCTTTCAAGGAAGTCAGCCCCAGCATTTT. Residues: CASSFQGSQPQHF.

This chain connects TRBV5-1 to TRBJ2-7; TRBD2 is a possible D gene (6 bases). Trimming removed 0 bases at V and 3 bases at J, with 19 bases between. The CDR3 has 17 residues. Per the germline V gene, CDR1 is SGHRS and CDR2 is YFSETQ. DNA of the CDR3: TGCGCCAGCAGCTTGGTTTACTCGCGGGGTGAGGTCTACGAGCAGTACTTC. It yields the protein CASSLVYSRGEVYEQYF.

The chain recombines TRBV7-2 with TRBJ2-5; D tentatively fits TRBD1 or TRBD2 (5 bases each). The end of the DNA is better explained by TRBJ2-7, so the J call may be wrong. The germline V gene has CDR1 SGHTA and CDR2 FQGNSA. The CDR3 covers 14 residues. CDR3 sequence reads: CASSLVGGPGEQYF. The CDR3 DNA is TGTGCCAGCAGCTTAGTTGGGGGACCCGGCGAGCAGTACTTC.

The V and J genes are TRBV30 and TRBJ1-5, with 10 bases aligning to TRBD1. The CDR3 runs to 14 residues. Trimming took 2 bases from V and 8 from J; bases not matched to a gene: 6. Germline CDR1 reads GTSNPN; CDR2 reads SVGIG (reference sequence). CDR3 DNA sequence: TGTGCCTGGAGTTGGACAGGGGGTATGGAGCCCCAGCATTTT. Translating gives CAWSWTGGMEPQHF.

The chain employs TRBV11-2 and TRBJ2-7; D is possibly TRBD2 (6 bases). V was cut by 0 bases and J by 9 bases, with 9 bases left in between. The germline V gene encodes CDR1 SGHAT and CDR2 FQNNGV. The CDR3 spans 12 residues. The CDR3 region has the DNA TGTGCCAGCAGCTTAGATCTGGGGGGGCAGTACTTC. As protein: CASSLDLGGQYF.

In the case of this clone: Other DNA sequences in this specimen translate into the identical CDR3. The genes are TRBV7-3 and TRBJ1-1; D is undetermined. There are 13 residues in the CDR3. The V and J ends lost 0 bases and 1 base respectively, with 3 bases between them. Germline lookup yields CDR1 SGHTA and CDR2 FQGTGA. The CDR3 DNA follows: TGTGCCAGCAGCTTAACGGGGAACACTGAAGCTTTCTTT. This gives the protein CASSLTGNTEAFF. The whole variable domain, filled in from reference TRBV7-3 and TRBJ1-1, reads GAGVSQTPSNKVTEKGKYVELRCDPISGHTALYWYRQSLGQGPEFLIYFQGTGAADDSGLPNDRFFAVRPEGSVSTLKIQRTERGDSAVYLCASSLTGNTEAFFGQGTRLTVV.

The chain carries TRBV29-1 and TRBJ1-2; TRBD1 might be the D (5 bases). This CDR3 comprises 11 residues. Germline values: CDR1 SQVTM, CDR2 ANQGSEA. Between the trimmed V and J ends, which lost 4 bases and 4 bases, there was a span of 7 bases. The DNA of the CDR3 is TGCAGCGTTGCAGGGATCTATGGCTACACCTTC. The encoded protein is CSVAGIYGYTF.

The rearrangement joins TRBV10-1 to TRBJ2-4; 12 bases are a match to TRBD2. Germline CDR1 is WNHNN and CDR2 is SYGVQD (reference sequence). V dropped 0 bases and J dropped 5; count of bases not matched to a gene: 5. The CDR3 covers 17 residues. CDR3 residues: CASSESGSSGGENIQYF. The CDR3 bases are TGCGCCAGCAGTGAGTCAGGATCTAGCGGGGGGGAAAACATTCAGTACTTC.

This sequence joins TRBV18 and TRBJ2-7; D may be TRBD1 (5 bases). The ends were cut back, 0 bases at V and 2 bases at J, with 11 bases in the middle. The germline V gene encodes CDR1 KGHSH and CDR2 LQKENI. The CDR3 sequence is 15 residues long. CDR3 DNA: TGTGCCAGCTCACCACCGGGTAGCAGGGCCTACGAGCAGTACTTC. Encoded protein: CASSPPGSRAYEQYF.

The chain couples TRBV7-2 to TRBJ1-1; possibly TRBD1 for D (5 bases). This CDR3 has 15 amino acids. The V and J ends lost 3 bases and 8 bases respectively, with 19 bases between them. CDR1 is SGHTA, CDR2 FQGNSA, per germline. CDR3 nucleotide sequence: TGTGCCAGCAGCTTGGGACGTATAGGGCCATCGGAAGCTTTCTTT. It specifies CASSLGRIGPSEAFF.

The V and J genes are TRBV11-3 and TRBJ2-7; 7 bases fit TRBD2. Trimming cost V 3 bases and J 3 bases; bases outside gene matches: 5. The CDR3 contains 14 residues. Germline-derived CDR1 and CDR2 are SGHNT and YENEEA. The DNA for the CDR3 is TGTGCCAGCAGCTTGTACGGGGGGATCTACGAGCAGTACTTC. This encodes CASSLYGGIYEQYF.